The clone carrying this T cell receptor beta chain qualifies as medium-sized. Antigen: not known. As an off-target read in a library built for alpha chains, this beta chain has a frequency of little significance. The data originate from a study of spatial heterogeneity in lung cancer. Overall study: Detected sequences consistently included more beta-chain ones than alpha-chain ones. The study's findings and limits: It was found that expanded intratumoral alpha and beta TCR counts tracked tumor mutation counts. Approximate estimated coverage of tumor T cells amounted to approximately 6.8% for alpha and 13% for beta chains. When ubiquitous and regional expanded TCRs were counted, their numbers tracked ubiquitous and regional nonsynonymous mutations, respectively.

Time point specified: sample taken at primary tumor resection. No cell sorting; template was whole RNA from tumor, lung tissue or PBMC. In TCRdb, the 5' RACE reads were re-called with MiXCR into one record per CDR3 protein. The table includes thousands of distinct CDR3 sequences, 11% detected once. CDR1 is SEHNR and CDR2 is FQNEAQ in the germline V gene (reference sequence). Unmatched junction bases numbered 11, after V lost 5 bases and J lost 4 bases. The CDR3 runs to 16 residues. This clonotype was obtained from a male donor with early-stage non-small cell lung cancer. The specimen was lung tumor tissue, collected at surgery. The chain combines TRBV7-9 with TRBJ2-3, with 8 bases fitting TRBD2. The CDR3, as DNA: TGTGCCAGCAGCCCTTCCTTGACTAGCGCTTCAGATACGCAGTATTTT. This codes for CASSPSLTSASDTQYF.